These T cell receptor beta chains were read from a single sample in a study of cytomegalovirus exposure and HLA in healthy donors. TCRdb's copy holds only in-frame clones and misses some; the assay was immunoSEQ multiplex PCR. The sample has fewer than 200,000 clones, roughly 87% seen once. Source material: PBMCs. These receptors were obtained from a girl under three years old in good health and CMV-seronegative. The CDR3 runs from the conserved cysteine through the conserved F or W. D genes are given only for firm matches. The size field is filled for only some rows; it gives once, few, many or a size class.

TRBJ1-2,TRBV4-1,-,TRBD1,TGCGCCAGCCGACTCCGGGACAGCAACTATGGCTACACCTTC,CASRLRDSNYGYTF
TRBJ2-7,TRBV6-6,-,-,TGTGCCAGCAGTTCCCCGGACATAAAGCGTAACTACGAGCAGTACTTC,CASSSPDIKRNYEQYF
TRBJ2-3,TRBV5-4,few,TRBD1,TGTGCCAGCAGCTCTGAAAGTACAGGGGCAGATACGCAGTATTTT,CASSSESTGADTQYF
TRBJ2-2,TRBV5-6,few,TRBD2,TGTGCCAGCAGCTGGTTGGATGGTAGCGGGAGTCACGGGGAGCTGTTTTTT,CASSWLDGSGSHGELFF
TRBJ1-1,TRBV18,-,-,TGTGCCAGCTCACAACAGGGGAACACTGAAGCTTTCTTT,CASSQQGNTEAFF
TRBJ1-2,TRBV10-1,-,-,TGCGCCAGCAGTGAGTCAGGGGCTAACTATGGCTACACCTTC,CASSESGANYGYTF
TRBJ1-3,TRBV5-4,few,-,TGTGCCAGCAGCTTCACAGGAAATTCTGGAAACACCATATATTTT,CASSFTGNSGNTIYF
TRBJ2-1,TRBV2,-,-,TGTGCCAGCTCTCCAAGCGGTTCCTACAATGAGCAGTTCTTC,CASSPSGSYNEQFF
TRBJ2-7,TRBV7-7,-,-,TGTGCCAGCATCCCCGGACGGACCGGAGGAGAGCAGTACTTC,CASIPGRTGGEQYF
TRBJ2-3,TRBV7-3,-,-,TGTGCCAGACCTAGTCCGGTGGATACGCAGTATTTT,CARPSPVDTQYF
TRBJ1-4,TRBV19,-,-,TGTGCCAGTGGGCGTGGAACGGTTGCAACTAATGAAAAACTGTTTTTT,CASGRGTVATNEKLFF
TRBJ1-3,TRBV2,-,-,TGTGCCAGCAGTGAATGGGGAGGTGCAAACACCATATATTTT,CASSEWGGANTIYF
TRBJ1-4,TRBV27,once,TRBD1,TGTGCCAGCGCCGACAGGGGGCGGCCTAATGAAAAACTGTTTTTT,CASADRGRPNEKLFF
TRBJ2-7,TRBV7-9,-,TRBD1,TGTGCCAGCAGTCCGGACAGGAGCTCCTACGAGCAGTACTTC,CASSPDRSSYEQYF
TRBJ1-5,TRBV4-3,-,-,TGCGCCAGCAGCCAAGATATGGTCCGGGGACATCCGTTAAATCAGCCCCAGCATTTT,CASSQDMVRGHPLNQPQHF
TRBJ2-1,TRBV27,few,-,TGTGCCAGCAGTTTCGGTGACAATGAGCAGTTCTTC,CASSFGDNEQFF
TRBJ2-3,TRBV9,-,TRBD2,TGTGCCAGCAGCCCCTCAGCGGGGGGGAGTGCAGATACGCAGTATTTT,CASSPSAGGSADTQYF
TRBJ2-1,TRBV5-4,-,TRBD1,TGTGCCAGCAGCTGGACAGGGGACGATGAGCAGTTCTTC,CASSWTGDDEQFF
TRBJ2-2,TRBV9,-,TRBD1,TGTGCCAGCAGCGTAGGGACAGGGTTTTTCCCCGGGGAGCTGTTTTTT,CASSVGTGFFPGELFF
TRBJ2-7,TRBV23-1,-,TRBD1,TGCGCCAGCAGTCAAGGGACAGGGAACACTCTATTATCCTACGAGCAGTACTTC,CASSQGTGNTLLSYEQYF
TRBJ2-4,TRBV4-1,-,TRBD1,TGCGCCAGCAGCCAAGTCGGGACAGCCCGAGCCAAAAACATTCAGTACTTC,CASSQVGTARAKNIQYF
TRBJ1-1,TRBV18,-,TRBD1,TGTGCCAGCTCCCCTGACAGGGGTTTTCGAGCTTTCTTT,CASSPDRGFRAFF
TRBJ1-2,TRBV5-4,-,-,TGTGCCAGCAGCTTGGGGGGGGTGCAGGGTTTGGATGGCTACACCTTC,CASSLGGVQGLDGYTF
TRBJ2-3,TRBV11-2,-,TRBD2,TGTGCCAGCAGCCTACTCGGGGGGATCACAGATACGCAGTATTTT,CASSLLGGITDTQYF
TRBJ2-5,TRBV7-3,-,TRBD1,TGTGCCAGCAGCACTACAGGGGGGACGGAGACCCAGTACTTC,CASSTTGGTETQYF
TRBJ2-3,TRBV7-2,-,TRBD2,TGTGCCAGCAGCTTAGTCGGGAGGGCCGCTGGCACAGATACGCAGTATTTT,CASSLVGRAAGTDTQYF
TRBJ1-6,TRBV28,-,-,TGTGCCAGCCGAAAGTACCGGGGGGCAGCCTTGAGTCGTCCCCTCCACTTT,CASRKYRGAALSRPLHF
TRBJ2-2,TRBV5-4,-,TRBD1,TGTGCCAGCAGTTGGGTCGGACAGGGGAACACCGGGGAGCTGTTTTTT,CASSWVGQGNTGELFF
TRBJ1-2,TRBV6-1,-,-,TGTGCCAGCAGTGCCCGGGATCTATATGGCTACACCTTC,CASSARDLYGYTF
TRBJ2-2,TRBV28,-,TRBD2,TGTGCCAGCAGTTTATATAGAGTGCTAGCGGGGGGCCCCGGGGAGCTGTTTTTT,CASSLYRVLAGGPGELFF
TRBJ2-1,TRBV9,-,-,TGTGCCAGCAGCGTATTAGGCGGGAAGGGATACAATGAGCAGTTCTTC,CASSVLGGKGYNEQFF
TRBJ1-2,TRBV2,-,-,TGTGCCAGCGGGTCTGGCGGTGGCTACACCTTC,CASGSGGGYTF
TRBJ2-7,TRBV27,once,TRBD2,TGTGCCAGCTCTCTAGCGGGGGAATTCTACGAGCAGTACTTC,CASSLAGEFYEQYF
TRBJ1-3,TRBV7-9,-,-,TGTGCCAGCACATCGCCAGGGAACTCTGGAAACACCATATATTTT,CASTSPGNSGNTIYF
TRBJ1-5,TRBV4-2,-,-,TGTGCCAGCAGCCAAGATCTCTACTCGGGACAGCCCCAGCATTTT,CASSQDLYSGQPQHF
TRBJ1-5,TRBV19,-,-,TGTGCCAGTAGTAACAGGAGCAATCAGCCCCAGCATTTT,CASSNRSNQPQHF
TRBJ2-7,TRBV5-1,few,-,TGCGCCAGCAAAGAACAGGGTCCCAGCTCCTACGAGCAGTACTTC,CASKEQGPSSYEQYF
TRBJ2-5,TRBV5-1,-,-,TGCGCCAGCAGCTTGTTGAGCCAAGAGACCCAGTACTTC,CASSLLSQETQYF
TRBJ1-1,TRBV7-9,-,-,TGTGCCAGCAGCTTACCGGGGGGGAACACTGAAGCTTTCTTT,CASSLPGGNTEAFF
TRBJ2-3,TRBV4-1,-,-,TGCGCCAGCAGCCAATCTGCACTAGCTACAGATACGCAGTATTTT,CASSQSALATDTQYF
TRBJ1-5,TRBV19,once,TRBD1,TGTGCCAGTAGACAGACAGGGGCGCTGTACAATCAGCCCCAGCATTTT,CASRQTGALYNQPQHF
TRBJ1-5,TRBV4-1,-,-,TGCGCCAGCAGCCAAGAACGCAGTACCCCCCAGCATTTT,CASSQERSTPQHF
TRBJ2-7,TRBV18,-,TRBD2,TGTGCCAGCTCACGTGGAAAGGGACTAGCGGGTCTCTACGAGCAGTACTTC,CASSRGKGLAGLYEQYF
TRBJ2-3,TRBV9,-,TRBD2,TGTGCCAGCAGCTGGAGCGGGGGGGGCACAGATACGCAGTATTTT,CASSWSGGGTDTQYF
TRBJ2-2,TRBV15,-,-,TGTGCCACCAGCAGAGATAGGGGGACCGGGGAGCTGTTTTTT,CATSRDRGTGELFF
TRBJ2-7,TRBV4-1,-,TRBD2,TGCGCCAGCAGCCAAGCCCCCCCAGGGACTAGCGGATCCTACGAGCAGTACTTC,CASSQAPPGTSGSYEQYF
TRBJ2-5,TRBV7-3,-,-,TGTGCCAGCAGCTTAAGCAGATCAGAGACCCAGTACTTC,CASSLSRSETQYF
TRBJ1-2,TRBV27,-,-,TGTGCCAGCAGCAGACTGACAGCCGAGGCTAACTATGGCTACACCTTC,CASSRLTAEANYGYTF
TRBJ2-7,TRBV6-6,-,TRBD2,TGTGCCAGCATCCGGGAGGGCCTTATTTACGAGCAGTACTTC,CASIREGLIYEQYF
TRBJ2-3,TRBV5-1,once,TRBD2,TGCGCCAGCAGCGGGGGACTAGCGGGGGCTCCGGGTACGCAGTATTTT,CASSGGLAGAPGTQYF